The present T cell receptor beta chain was sequenced within a study of OX40 agonist ivuxolimab in advanced cancers. Study as a whole: Patients got intravenous ivuxolimab at 0.01 to 10 mg/kg every 2 weeks. Three partial responders included one hepatocellular carcinoma patient and two cutaneous melanoma patients.

Germline-derived CDR1 and CDR2 are SGDLS and YYNGEE. Between the trimmed V and J ends, which lost 4 bases and 6 bases, there was a span of 13 bases. CDR3 length: 13 residues. Samples were taken at baseline and on day 1 of cycles 4 and 7. General study points: CD8+ T cells showed, on average, more clonal expansion than CD4+ cells.

A note on this clone: The antigen is unknown.

Sequencing used immunoSEQ multiplex PCR; TCRdb keeps in-frame clones, though not all of them. The data contain roughly 60,000 clones, roughly nine tenths of them singletons. This TCR was sampled from an adult with an advanced solid tumor such as melanoma, head and neck, liver or kidney cancer. Sequenced here: CD4+ or CD8+ T cells sorted from blood, sampled in a trial of the OX40 agonist ivuxolimab. The chain is built from TRBV9 and TRBJ1-2, with no clear D. CDR3 nucleotide sequence: TGTGCCAGCAGCCCGATAAGCTCTGATGGCTACACCTTC. Translation gives CASSPISSDGYTF.